The next 11 T cell receptor beta chains were all read from a single sample in a study of blood T cells in healthy people across ages. With a J-beta primer mix and a sample-barcoded 5' primer, a second PCR ran about 7 to 12 cycles. MiXCR, applied by TCRdb to the 5' RACE reads, yields one record per CDR3 protein. The data contain 650,000 to 1,000,000 distinct CDR3 sequences, around 45% of them singletons. Sequencing used blood. The origin of the receptors is a man at least 80 years old in good health.

The chain recombines TRBV7-9 with TRBJ2-7, with 7 positions matching TRBD2. Losses at the gene ends were 5 bases for V and 8 bases for J; bases not matched to a gene: 15. This CDR3 contains 15 residues. The germline CDR1 and CDR2 sequences are SEHNR and FQNEAQ (reference sequence). CDR3 nucleotide sequence: TGTGCCAGCAGCATTCGGGCGGGAGAATACAATAAGCAGTACTTC. It codes for CASSIRAGEYNKQYF.

This clonotype has just a few counts. The CDR3 loop reads CSASVFRSGRAYNEQFF. The CDR3 bases are TGCAGTGCTAGCGTCTTCCGGAGCGGGAGGGCCTACAATGAGCAGTTCTTC. V usage is TRBV20-1 and J usage is TRBJ2-1, with TRBD2 matching 10 bases. CDR1 is DFQATT, CDR2 SNEGSKA, per germline (reference sequence). Trimming removed 3 bases from V and 2 bases from J; junction bases left unmatched: 10. The CDR3 loop spans 17 amino acids.

This clonotype has only a few counts. The chain employs TRBV6-2 or TRBV6-3 and TRBJ1-2; D remains ambiguous. Germline loops: CDR1 MNHEY, CDR2 SVGEGT. CDR3 length equals 13 residues. Trimming removed 6 bases at V and 4 bases at J, with 12 bases between. The CDR3 coding sequence is TGTGCCAGCAGCCAGGCCCTAGCCTATGGCTACACCTTC. Translating gives CASSQALAYGYTF.

The chain joins TRBV5-1 to TRBJ1-4; 11 bases fit TRBD1. From germline, CDR1 is SGHRS and CDR2 YFSETQ. Trimming took 3 bases from V and 7 from J; bases not matched to a gene: 11. There are 17 residues in the CDR3. The CDR3 protein is CASSSEGGTGGVEKLFF. The DNA of the CDR3 is TGCGCCAGCAGCTCCGAGGGGGGGACAGGGGGAGTTGAAAAACTGTTTTTT.

This clonotype was detected a few times. The V gene is TRBV12-3 or TRBV12-4, the J gene TRBJ2-2; D gene uncertain. V was shortened by 2 bases and J by 4 bases, with 8 bases between the two germline ends. The CDR3 covers 14 residues. The DNA for the CDR3 is TGTGCCAGCAGTTTAAGGCAGGCCACCGGGGAGCTGTTTTTT. Translated: CASSLRQATGELFF.

The chain employs TRBV2 and TRBJ1-5; D gene ambiguous. The CDR3 runs to 13 residues. The V end was cut by 10 bases, the J end by 3 bases, with 13 bases between. CDR1 and CDR2 (germline): SNHLY, FYNNEI. The CDR3: CATSWSVNQPQHF. The CDR3 nucleotides are TGTGCCACCAGCTGGTCAGTCAATCAGCCCCAGCATTTT. The whole variable domain, filled in from reference TRBV2 and TRBJ1-5, reads EPEVTQTPSHQVTQMGQEVILRCVPISNHLYFYWYRQILGQKVEFLVSFYNNEISEKSEIFDDQFSVERPDGSNFTLKIRSTKLEDSAMYFCATSWSVNQPQHFGDGTRLSIL.

This chain uses TRBV20-1 with TRBJ1-1, with D tentatively TRBD1 (5 bases). CDR1 is DFQATT, CDR2 SNEGSKA, per germline (reference sequence). The CDR3 loop spans 12 amino acids. V lost 2 bases, J lost 5 bases, and 9 bases lay in between. DNA for the CDR3: TGCAGTGCTAGACGTCGGGGGACTGAAGCTTTCTTT. This translates into CSARRRGTEAFF.

V and J are TRBV20-1 and TRBJ2-7; 10 nucleotides match TRBD2. Germline CDR1 and CDR2: DFQATT and SNEGSKA (reference sequence). V was pared by 6 bases and J by 6 bases, with 8 bases of the junction left unmatched. This CDR3 is built from 13 residues. The CDR3 region is CSAEGTSVAEQYF. CDR3 nucleotide sequence: TGCAGTGCAGAGGGGACTAGCGTAGCCGAGCAGTACTTC.

The V call is TRBV29-1, the J call TRBJ2-7; TRBD2 aligns across 7 bases. The V and J ends lost 0 bases and 3 bases, in that order; junction bases with no gene match: 2. From germline, CDR1 is SQVTM and CDR2 ANQGSEA. The CDR3 spans 13 residues. Here the CDR3 reads CSVEDQRGYEQYF. CDR3 DNA sequence: TGCAGCGTTGAAGATCAGCGGGGCTACGAGCAGTACTTC.

In DNA, the CDR3 is TGTGCCAGCAGCACCTCTAGCGGGAGGGCCCATGAGCAGTTCTTC. It codes for CASSTSSGRAHEQFF. The gene calls are TRBV7-2 and TRBJ2-1, with 12 positions matching TRBD2. The CDR3 runs 15 residues. Germline-derived CDR1 and CDR2 are SGHTA and FQGNSA. V lost 5 bases and J lost 8; bases outside the gene matches: 7.

The chain is built from TRBV7-2 and TRBJ1-2; perhaps TRBD1 as D (5 bases). Germline CDR1 and CDR2: SGHTA and FQGNSA. This CDR3 is built from 16 residues. Trimming left V 5 bases short and J 4 bases short, with 20 bases between. The CDR3 spells CASSGGKTTEAYGYTF. The CDR3 region has the DNA TGTGCCAGCAGCGGGGGGAAGACAACCGAGGCCTATGGCTACACCTTC.